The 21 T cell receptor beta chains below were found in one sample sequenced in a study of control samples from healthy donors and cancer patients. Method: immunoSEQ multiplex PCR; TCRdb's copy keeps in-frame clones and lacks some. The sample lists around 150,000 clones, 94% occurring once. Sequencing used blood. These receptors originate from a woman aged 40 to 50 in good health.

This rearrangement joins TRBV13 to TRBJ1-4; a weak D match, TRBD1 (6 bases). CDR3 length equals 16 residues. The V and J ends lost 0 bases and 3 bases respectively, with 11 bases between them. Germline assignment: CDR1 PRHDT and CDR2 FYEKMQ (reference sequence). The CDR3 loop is CASSLGTGYSNEKLFF. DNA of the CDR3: TGTGCCAGCAGCTTAGGCACAGGGTACTCTAATGAAAAACTGTTTTTT.

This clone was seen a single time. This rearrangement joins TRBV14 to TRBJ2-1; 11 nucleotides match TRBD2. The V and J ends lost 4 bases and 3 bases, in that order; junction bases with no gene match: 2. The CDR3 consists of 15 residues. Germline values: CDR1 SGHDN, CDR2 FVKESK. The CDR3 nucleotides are TGTGCCAGCAGCCCCGGGACTAGCGGCTACAATGAGCAGTTCTTC. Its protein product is CASSPGTSGYNEQFF.

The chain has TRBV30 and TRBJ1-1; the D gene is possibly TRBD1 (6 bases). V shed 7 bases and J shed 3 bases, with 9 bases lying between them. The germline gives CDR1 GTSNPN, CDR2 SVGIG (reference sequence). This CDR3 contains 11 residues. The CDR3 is CAYHRDTEAFF. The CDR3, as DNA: TGTGCCTACCACAGGGACACTGAAGCTTTCTTT.

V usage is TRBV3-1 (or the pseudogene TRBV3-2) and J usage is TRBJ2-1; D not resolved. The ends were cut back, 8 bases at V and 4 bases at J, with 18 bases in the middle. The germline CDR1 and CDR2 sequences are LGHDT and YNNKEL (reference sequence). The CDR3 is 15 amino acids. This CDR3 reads CASLDSYSAYNEQFF. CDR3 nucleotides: TGTGCCAGCCTCGATTCCTACAGCGCGTACAATGAGCAGTTCTTC.

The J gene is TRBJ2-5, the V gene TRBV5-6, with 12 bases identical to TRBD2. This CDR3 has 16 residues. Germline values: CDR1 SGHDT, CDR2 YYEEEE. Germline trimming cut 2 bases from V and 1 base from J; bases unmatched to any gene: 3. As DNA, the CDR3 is TGTGCCAGCAGCTTATGGACTAGCGGGGCCCAAGAGACCCAGTACTTC. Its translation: CASSLWTSGAQETQYF.

CDR3 coding DNA: TGCGCCAGCAGCTTCAGACAGGGTAACAATGAGCAGTTCTTC. Translation: CASSFRQGNNEQFF. The chain employs TRBV5-1 and TRBJ2-1; 7 nucleotides agree with TRBD1. The CDR3 spans 14 residues. The trim removed 2 bases at V and 5 bases at J, leaving 4 bases unmatched. Looked up from germline, CDR1 is SGHRS and CDR2 is YFSETQ.

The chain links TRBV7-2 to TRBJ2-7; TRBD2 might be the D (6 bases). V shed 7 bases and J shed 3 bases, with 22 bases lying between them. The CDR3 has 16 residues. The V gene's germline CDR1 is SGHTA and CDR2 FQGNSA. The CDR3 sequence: CASTPKVLAGFYEQYF. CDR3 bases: TGTGCCAGCACCCCGAAGGTGTTGGCGGGGTTCTACGAGCAGTACTTC.

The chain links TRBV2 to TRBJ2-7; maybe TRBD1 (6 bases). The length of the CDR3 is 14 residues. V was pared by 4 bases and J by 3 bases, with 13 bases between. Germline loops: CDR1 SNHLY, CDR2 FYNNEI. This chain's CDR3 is CASSGGDRRYEQYF. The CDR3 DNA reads TGTGCCAGCAGTGGGGGAGACAGGCGCTACGAGCAGTACTTC. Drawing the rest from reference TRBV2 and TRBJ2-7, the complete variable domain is EPEVTQTPSHQVTQMGQEVILRCVPISNHLYFYWYRQILGQKVEFLVSFYNNEISEKSEIFDDQFSVERPDGSNFTLKIRSTKLEDSAMYFCASSGGDRRYEQYFGPGTRLTVT.

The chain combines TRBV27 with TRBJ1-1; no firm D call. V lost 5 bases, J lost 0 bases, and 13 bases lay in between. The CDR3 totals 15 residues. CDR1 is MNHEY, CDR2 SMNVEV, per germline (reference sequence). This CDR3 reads CASSPHARVNTEAFF. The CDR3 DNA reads TGTGCCAGCAGTCCCCATGCGAGGGTGAACACTGAAGCTTTCTTT.

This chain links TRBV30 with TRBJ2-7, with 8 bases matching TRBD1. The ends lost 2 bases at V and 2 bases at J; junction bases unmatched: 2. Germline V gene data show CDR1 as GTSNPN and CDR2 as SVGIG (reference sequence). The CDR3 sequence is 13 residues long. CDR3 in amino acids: CAWSKTGAYEQYF. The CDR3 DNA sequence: TGTGCCTGGAGTAAGACAGGGGCCTACGAGCAGTACTTC. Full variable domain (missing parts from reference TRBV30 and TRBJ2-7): SQTIHQWPATLVQPVGSPLSLECTVEGTSNPNLYWYRQAAGRGLQLLFYSVGIGQISSEVPQNLSASRPQDRQFILSSKKLLLSDSGFYLCAWSKTGAYEQYFGPGTRLTVT.

CDR3 DNA sequence: TGTGCCAGCAGCCAAAAGGGGACTAGCGGCTACGAGCAGTACTTC. Protein: CASSQKGTSGYEQYF. V gene TRBV7-2 combines with J gene TRBJ2-7, with 11 nucleotides matching TRBD2. Per the germline V gene, CDR1 is SGHTA and CDR2 is FQGNSA. The CDR3 extends over 15 amino acids. V shed 5 bases, J shed 3 bases, and the junction held 6 bases outside the gene matches.

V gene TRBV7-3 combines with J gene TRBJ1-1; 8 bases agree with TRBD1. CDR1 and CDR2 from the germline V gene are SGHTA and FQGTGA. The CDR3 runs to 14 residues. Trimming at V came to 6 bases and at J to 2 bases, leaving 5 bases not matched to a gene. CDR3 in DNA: TGTGCCAGCAGTTTGGACAGGGAAAACACTGAAGCTTTCTTT. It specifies CASSLDRENTEAFF.

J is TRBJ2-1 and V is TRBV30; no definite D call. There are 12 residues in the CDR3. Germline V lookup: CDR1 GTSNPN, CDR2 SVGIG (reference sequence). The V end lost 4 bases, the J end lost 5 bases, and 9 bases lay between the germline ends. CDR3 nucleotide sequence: TGTGCCTGGACGACACAGAACAATGAGCAGTTCTTC. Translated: CAWTTQNNEQFF. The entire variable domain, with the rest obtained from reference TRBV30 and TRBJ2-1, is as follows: SQTIHQWPATLVQPVGSPLSLECTVEGTSNPNLYWYRQAAGRGLQLLFYSVGIGQISSEVPQNLSASRPQDRQFILSSKKLLLSDSGFYLCAWTTQNNEQFFGPGTRLTVL.

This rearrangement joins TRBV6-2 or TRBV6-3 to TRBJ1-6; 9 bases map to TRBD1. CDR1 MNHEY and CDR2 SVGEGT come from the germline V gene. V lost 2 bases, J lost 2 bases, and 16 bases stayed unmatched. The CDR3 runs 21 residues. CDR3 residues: CASSYTYRTGAETTYNSPLHF. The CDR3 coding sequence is TGTGCCAGCAGTTACACCTATCGGACAGGGGCCGAGACAACCTATAATTCACCCCTCCACTTT.

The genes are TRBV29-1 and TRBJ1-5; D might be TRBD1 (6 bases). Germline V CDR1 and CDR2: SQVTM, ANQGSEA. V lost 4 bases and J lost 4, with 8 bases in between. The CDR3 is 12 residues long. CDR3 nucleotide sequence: TGCAGCGTTGGAGGGGGAAATCAGCCCCAGCATTTT. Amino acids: CSVGGGNQPQHF.

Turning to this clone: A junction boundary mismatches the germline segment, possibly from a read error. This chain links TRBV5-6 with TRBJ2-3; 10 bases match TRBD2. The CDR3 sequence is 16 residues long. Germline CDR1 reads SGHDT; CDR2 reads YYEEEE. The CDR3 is CASSLASGGGTDTQYF. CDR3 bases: TGTGCCAGCAGTTTGGCTAGCGGGGGCGGCACAGATACGCAGTATTTT.

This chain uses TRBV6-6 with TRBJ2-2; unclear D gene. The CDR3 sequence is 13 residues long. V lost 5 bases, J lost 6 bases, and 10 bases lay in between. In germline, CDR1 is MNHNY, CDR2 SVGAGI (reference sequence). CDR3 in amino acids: CASSATQAGELFF. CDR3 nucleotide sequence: TGTGCCAGCAGTGCCACCCAGGCCGGGGAGCTGTTTTTT.

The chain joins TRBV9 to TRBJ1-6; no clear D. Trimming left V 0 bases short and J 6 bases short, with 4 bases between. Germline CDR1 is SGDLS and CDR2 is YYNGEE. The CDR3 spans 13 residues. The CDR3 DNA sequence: TGTGCCAGCAGCGTAGAATTTAATTCACCCCTCCACTTT. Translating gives CASSVEFNSPLHF.

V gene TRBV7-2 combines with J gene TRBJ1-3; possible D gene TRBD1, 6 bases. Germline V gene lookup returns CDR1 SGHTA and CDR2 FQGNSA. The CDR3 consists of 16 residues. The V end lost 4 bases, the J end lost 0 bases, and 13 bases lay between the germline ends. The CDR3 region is CASSWAGAYSGNTIYF. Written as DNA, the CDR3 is TGTGCCAGCAGCTGGGCGGGGGCTTACTCTGGAAACACCATATATTTT. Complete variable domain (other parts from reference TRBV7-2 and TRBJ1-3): GAGVSQSPSNKVTEKGKDVELRCDPISGHTALYWYRQSLGQGLEFLIYFQGNSAPDKSGLPSDRFSAERTGGSVSTLTIQRTQQEDSAVYLCASSWAGAYSGNTIYFGEGSWLTVV.

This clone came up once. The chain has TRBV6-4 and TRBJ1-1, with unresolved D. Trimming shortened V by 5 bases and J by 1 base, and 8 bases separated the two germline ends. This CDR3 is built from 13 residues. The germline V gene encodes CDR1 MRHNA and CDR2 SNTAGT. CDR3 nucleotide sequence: TGTGCCAGCAGTCCTGAATGGAACACTGAAGCTTTCTTT. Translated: CASSPEWNTEAFF.

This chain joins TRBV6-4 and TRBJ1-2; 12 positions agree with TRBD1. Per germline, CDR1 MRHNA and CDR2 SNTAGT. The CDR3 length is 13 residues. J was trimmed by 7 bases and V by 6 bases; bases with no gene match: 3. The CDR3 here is CASRGQGARGYTF. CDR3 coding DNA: TGTGCCAGCAGGGGACAGGGGGCGCGTGGCTACACCTTC.